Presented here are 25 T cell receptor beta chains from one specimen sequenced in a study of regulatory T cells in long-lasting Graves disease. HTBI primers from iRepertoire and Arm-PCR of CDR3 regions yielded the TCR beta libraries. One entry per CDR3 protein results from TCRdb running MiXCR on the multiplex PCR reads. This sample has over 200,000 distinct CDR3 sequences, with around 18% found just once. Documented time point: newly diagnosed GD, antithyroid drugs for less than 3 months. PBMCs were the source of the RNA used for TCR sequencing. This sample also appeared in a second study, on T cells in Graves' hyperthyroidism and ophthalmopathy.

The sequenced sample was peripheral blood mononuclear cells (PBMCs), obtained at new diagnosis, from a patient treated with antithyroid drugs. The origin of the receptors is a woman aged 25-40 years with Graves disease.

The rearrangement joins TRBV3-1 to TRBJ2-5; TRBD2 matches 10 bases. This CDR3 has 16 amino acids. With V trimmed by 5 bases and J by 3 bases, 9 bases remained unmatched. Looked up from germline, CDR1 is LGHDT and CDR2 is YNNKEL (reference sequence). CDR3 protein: CASSSHPGLAKETQYF. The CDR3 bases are TGTGCCAGCAGCTCTCATCCGGGACTAGCGAAAGAGACCCAGTACTTC.

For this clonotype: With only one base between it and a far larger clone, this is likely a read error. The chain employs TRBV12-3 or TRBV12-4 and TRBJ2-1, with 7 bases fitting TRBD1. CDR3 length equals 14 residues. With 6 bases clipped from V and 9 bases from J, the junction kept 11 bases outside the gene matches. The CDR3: CASSPTRTGSEQFF. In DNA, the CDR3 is TGTGCCAGCAGCCCCACCCGGACAGGCAGTGAGCAGTTCTTC.

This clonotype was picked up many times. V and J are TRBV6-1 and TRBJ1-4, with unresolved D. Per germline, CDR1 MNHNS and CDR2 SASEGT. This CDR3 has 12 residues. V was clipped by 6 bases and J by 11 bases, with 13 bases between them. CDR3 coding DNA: TGTGCCAGCAGGACAACAGTCAGGAAACTGTTTTTT. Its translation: CASRTTVRKLFF.

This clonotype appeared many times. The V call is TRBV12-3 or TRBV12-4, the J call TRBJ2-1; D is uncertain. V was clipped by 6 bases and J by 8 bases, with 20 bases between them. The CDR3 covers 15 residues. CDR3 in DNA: TGTGCCAGCAGCCCTTCCTACCAGGTTTACGATGAGCAGTTCTTC. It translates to CASSPSYQVYDEQFF.

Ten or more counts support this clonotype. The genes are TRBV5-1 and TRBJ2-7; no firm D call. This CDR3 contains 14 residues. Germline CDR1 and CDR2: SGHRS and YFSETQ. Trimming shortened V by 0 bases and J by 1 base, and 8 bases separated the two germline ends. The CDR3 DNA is TGCGCCAGCAGCTTGGCCGGGTGGTCCTACGAGCAGTACTTC. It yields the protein CASSLAGWSYEQYF.

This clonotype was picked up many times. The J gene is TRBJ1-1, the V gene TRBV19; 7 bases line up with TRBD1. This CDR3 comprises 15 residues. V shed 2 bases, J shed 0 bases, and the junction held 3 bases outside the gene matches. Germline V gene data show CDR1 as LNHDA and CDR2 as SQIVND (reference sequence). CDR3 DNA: TGTGCCAGTAGTATATTGGGACAGTTGAACACTGAAGCTTTCTTT. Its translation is CASSILGQLNTEAFF. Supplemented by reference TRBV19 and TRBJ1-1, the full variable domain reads DGGITQSPKYLFRKEGQNVTLSCEQNLNHDAMYWYRQDPGQGLRLIYYSQIVNDFQKGDIAEGYSVSREKKESFPLTVTSAQKNPTAFYLCASSILGQLNTEAFFGQGTRLTVV.

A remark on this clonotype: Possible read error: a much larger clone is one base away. CDR3 nucleotide sequence: TGTGCCGGCAGTCCCACGACAGTGAGGGGCCCGTCGGAAAAACTGTTTTTT. It yields the protein CAGSPTTVRGPSEKLFF. The chain joins TRBV6-2 or TRBV6-3 to TRBJ1-4; the D gene is possibly TRBD1 (5 bases). CDR1 MNHEY and CDR2 SVGEGT come from the germline V gene. CDR3 length equals 17 residues.

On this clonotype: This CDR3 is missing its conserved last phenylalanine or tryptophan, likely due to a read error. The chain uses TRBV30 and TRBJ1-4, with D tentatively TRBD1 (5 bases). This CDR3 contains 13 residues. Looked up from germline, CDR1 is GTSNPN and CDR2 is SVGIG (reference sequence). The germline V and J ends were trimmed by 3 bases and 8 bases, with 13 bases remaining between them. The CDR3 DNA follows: TGTGCCTGGAGGTGTGGGGCGAACGAAAAACTGTTTTCT. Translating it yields CAWRCGANEKLFS.

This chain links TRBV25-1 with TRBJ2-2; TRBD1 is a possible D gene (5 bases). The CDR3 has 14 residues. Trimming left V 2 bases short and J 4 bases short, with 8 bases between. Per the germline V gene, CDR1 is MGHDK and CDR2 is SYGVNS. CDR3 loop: CASSERGLTGELFF. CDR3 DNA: TGTGCCAGCAGTGAAAGGGGCCTCACCGGGGAGCTGTTTTTT.

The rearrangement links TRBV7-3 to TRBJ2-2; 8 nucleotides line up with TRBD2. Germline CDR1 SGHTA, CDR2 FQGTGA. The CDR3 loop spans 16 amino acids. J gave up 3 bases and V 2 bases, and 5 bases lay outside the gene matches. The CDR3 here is CASSLREGGYTGELFF. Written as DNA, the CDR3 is TGTGCCAGCAGCTTACGGGAGGGAGGGTACACCGGGGAGCTGTTTTTT.

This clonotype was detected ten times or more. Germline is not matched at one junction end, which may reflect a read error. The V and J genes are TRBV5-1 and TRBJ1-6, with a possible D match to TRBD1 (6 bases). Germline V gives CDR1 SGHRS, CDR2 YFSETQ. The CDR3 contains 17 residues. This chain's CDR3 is CASSFFPDRRGDSPLHF. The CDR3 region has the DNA TGTGCCAGCAGCTTCTTCCCCGACAGGAGAGGGGATTCACCCCTCCACTTT.

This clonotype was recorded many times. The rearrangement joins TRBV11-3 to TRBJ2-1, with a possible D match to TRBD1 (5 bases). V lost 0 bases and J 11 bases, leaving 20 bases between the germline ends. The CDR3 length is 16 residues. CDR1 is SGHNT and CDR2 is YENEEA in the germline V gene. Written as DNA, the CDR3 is TGTGCCAGCAGCTTAGATGGGGCAGGTGGGTTAGTGAAGCAGTTCTTC. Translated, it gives CASSLDGAGGLVKQFF.

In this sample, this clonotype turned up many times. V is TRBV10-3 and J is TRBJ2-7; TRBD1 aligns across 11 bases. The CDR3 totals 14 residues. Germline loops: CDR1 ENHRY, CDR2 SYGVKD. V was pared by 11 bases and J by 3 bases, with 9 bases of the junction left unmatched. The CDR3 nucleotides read TGTGCCGCAGCCGGGACAGGGGGTGGCTACGAGCAGTACTTC. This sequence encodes CAAAGTGGGYEQYF.

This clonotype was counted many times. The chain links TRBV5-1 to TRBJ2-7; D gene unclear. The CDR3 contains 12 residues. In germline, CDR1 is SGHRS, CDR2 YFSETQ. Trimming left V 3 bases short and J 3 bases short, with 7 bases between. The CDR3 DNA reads TGCGCCAGCAGCTCAACTAACTACGAGCAGTACTTC. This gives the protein CASSSTNYEQYF.

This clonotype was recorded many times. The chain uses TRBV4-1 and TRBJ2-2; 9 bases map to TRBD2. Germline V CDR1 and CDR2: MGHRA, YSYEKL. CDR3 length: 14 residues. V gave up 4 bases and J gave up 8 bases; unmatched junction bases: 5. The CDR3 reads CASSPLAGVGELFF. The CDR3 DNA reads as TGCGCCAGCAGCCCCTTAGCGGGGGTGGGGGAGCTGTTTTTT.

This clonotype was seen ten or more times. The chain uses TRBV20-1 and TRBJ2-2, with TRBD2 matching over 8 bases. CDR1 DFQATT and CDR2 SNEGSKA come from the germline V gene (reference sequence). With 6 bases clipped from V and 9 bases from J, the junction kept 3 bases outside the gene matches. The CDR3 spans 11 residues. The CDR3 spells CSAGRDRELFF. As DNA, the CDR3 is TGCAGTGCCGGGAGGGACCGGGAGCTGTTTTTT.

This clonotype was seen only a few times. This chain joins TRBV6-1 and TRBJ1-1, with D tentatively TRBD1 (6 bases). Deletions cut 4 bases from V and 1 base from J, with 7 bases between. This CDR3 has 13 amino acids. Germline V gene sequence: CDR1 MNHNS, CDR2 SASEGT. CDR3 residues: CASSVGANTEAFF. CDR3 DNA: TGTGCCAGCAGTGTGGGGGCGAACACTGAAGCTTTCTTT.

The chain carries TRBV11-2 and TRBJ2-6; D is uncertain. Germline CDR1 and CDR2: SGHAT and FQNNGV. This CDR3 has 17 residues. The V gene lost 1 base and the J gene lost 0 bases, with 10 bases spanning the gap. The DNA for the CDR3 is TGTGCCAGCAGCTTAGGGGCAGCATACTCTGGGGCCAACGTCCTGACTTTC. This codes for CASSLGAAYSGANVLTF.

The DNA of the CDR3 is TGTGCCAGCAGCGGACCGGCAGGGGGAATCTCAGATACGCAGTATTTT. Translated, it gives CASSGPAGGISDTQYF. The chain recombines TRBV11-3 with TRBJ2-3, with 7 bases aligning to TRBD1. V lost 5 bases and J lost 4; bases outside the gene matches: 12. Germline CDR1 reads SGHNT; CDR2 reads YENEEA. The CDR3 is made up of 16 amino acids. Looking up the rest from reference TRBV11-3 and TRBJ2-3 gives the full variable domain: EAGVVQSPRYKIIEKKQPVAFWCNPISGHNTLYWYLQNLGQGPELLIRYENEEAVDDSQLPKDRFSAERLKGVDSTLKIQPAELGDSAVYLCASSGPAGGISDTQYFGPGTRLTVL.

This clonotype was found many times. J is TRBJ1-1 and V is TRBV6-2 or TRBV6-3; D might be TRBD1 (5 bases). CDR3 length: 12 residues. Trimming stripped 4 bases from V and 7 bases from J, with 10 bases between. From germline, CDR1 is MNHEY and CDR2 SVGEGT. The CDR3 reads CASSLQESEAFF. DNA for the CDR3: TGTGCCAGCAGTTTACAGGAAAGTGAAGCTTTCTTT.

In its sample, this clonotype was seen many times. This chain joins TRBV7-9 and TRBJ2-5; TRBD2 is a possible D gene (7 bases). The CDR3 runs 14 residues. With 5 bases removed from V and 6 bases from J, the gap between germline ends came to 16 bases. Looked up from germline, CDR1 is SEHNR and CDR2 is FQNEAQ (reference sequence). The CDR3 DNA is TGTGCCAGCAGCATTCGGGGGGCGCGTAAGACCCAGTACTTC. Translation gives CASSIRGARKTQYF.

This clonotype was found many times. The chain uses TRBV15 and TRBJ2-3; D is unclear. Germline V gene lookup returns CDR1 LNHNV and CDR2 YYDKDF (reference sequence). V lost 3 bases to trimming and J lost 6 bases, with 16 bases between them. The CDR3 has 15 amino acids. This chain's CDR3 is CATSSGRFPADTQYF. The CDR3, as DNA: TGTGCCACCAGCAGTGGCAGGTTCCCTGCGGATACGCAGTATTTT.

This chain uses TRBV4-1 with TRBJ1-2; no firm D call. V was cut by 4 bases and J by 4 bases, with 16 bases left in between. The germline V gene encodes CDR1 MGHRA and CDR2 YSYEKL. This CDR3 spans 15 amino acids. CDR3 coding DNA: TGCGCCAGCAGCCTCCGGACCGGTGATACCTATGGCTACACCTTC. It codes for CASSLRTGDTYGYTF.

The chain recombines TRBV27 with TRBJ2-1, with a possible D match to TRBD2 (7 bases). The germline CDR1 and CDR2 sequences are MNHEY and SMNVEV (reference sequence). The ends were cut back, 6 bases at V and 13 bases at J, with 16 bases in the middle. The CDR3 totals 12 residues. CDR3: CASRFPGGHQFF. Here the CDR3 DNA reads TGTGCCAGCAGATTCCCCGGGGGGCATCAGTTCTTC.

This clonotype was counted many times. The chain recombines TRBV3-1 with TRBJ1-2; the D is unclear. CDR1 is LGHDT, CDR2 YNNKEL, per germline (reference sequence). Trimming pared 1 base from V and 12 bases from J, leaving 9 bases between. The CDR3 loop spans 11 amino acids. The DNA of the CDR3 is TGTGCCAGCAGCCAAGGGGTCTTCCACACCTTC. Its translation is CASSQGVFHTF.